These T cell receptor beta chains were read from a single sample in a study of T cells in narcolepsy. These receptors lack a known antigen. Profiled with immunoSEQ multiplex PCR; TCRdb holds only in-frame clones, not every one. This sample has around 480 clones; roughly a quarter occur once, and the top ten carry roughly 52%. The sample taken for sequencing was cultured CD4+ T cells from cerebrospinal fluid. The receptors here all came from a human donor with narcolepsy. CDR3s include the opening cysteine and the closing phenylalanine or tryptophan.

v_call	j_call	cdr3_aa
TRBV5-5	TRBJ1-3	CASSLGVSQGAGNTIYF
TRBV7-2	TRBJ2-7	CASSLWGDNEQYF
TRBV6-4	TRBJ2-7	CASSRWTGAYEQYF
TRBV6-5	TRBJ1-2	CASIRDRGSGGYTF
TRBV5-8	TRBJ2-5	CASSPGLAGQETQYF
TRBV6-5	TRBJ2-3	CASSLQSDTQYF
TRBV5-6	TRBJ1-2	CASSEYVNYGYTF
TRBV7-2	TRBJ1-2	CASSVGQATYGYTF
TRBV27	TRBJ2-4	CASQDRSLRVAGGPMIQYF
TRBV5-3	TRBJ2-7	CASSLWGDNEQYF
TRBV5-2	TRBJ1-2	CASSVGQATYGYTF
TRBV7-2	TRBJ2-3	CASSLGRGATDTQYF
TRBV5-4	TRBJ1-2	CASTPAIPGKTYGYTF
TRBV6-1	TRBJ1-3	CASSLNRWTGNTIYF
TRBV7-2	TRBJ1-6	CASSANGGGSPLHF
TRBV6-8	TRBJ2-7	CASSTGGGYEQYF
TRBV6-8	TRBJ2-7	CASSRWTGAYEQYF
TRBV5-4	TRBJ1-1	CASSLRGGTEAFF
TRBV13	TRBJ1-2	CASSVGQATYGYTF
TRBV7-9	TRBJ2-3	CASRGVGTDTQYF
TRBV7-3	TRBJ1-2	CASSAFIPGQGSLNYGYTF
TRBV5-4	TRBJ1-2	CASSVGQATYGYTF
TRBV7-3	TRBJ2-1	CASVLAGGSNEQFF
TRBV6-4	-	CASSRWTGAYEQYF